This T cell receptor (beta chain) comes out of a study of blood T cell repertoires in COVID-19. Study-wide context: There were acute and convalescent COVID-19 samples, and they came from the United States, Italy and Spain. T cells, B-cell-depleted T cells, or PBMCs supplied cDNA or gDNA.

Only in-frame clones appear in the TCRdb table, and some are missing; sequencing was by immunoSEQ multiplex PCR. In the table there are 200,000 to 250,000 clones, approximately 86% of which are singletons. The CDR3 runs to 15 residues. Germline V gives CDR1 MNHEY, CDR2 SVGAGI. The V and J ends lost 6 bases and 5 bases, in that order; junction bases with no gene match: 9. Source material: peripheral blood. The chain carries TRBV6-5 and TRBJ2-7, with 11 positions matching TRBD1. This receptor was obtained from a man between 60 and 70 years old with acute or convalescent COVID-19. The CDR3 sequence: CASRAIRTGGDEQYF. CDR3 DNA: TGTGCCAGCAGGGCAATACGGACAGGGGGCGACGAGCAGTACTTC.